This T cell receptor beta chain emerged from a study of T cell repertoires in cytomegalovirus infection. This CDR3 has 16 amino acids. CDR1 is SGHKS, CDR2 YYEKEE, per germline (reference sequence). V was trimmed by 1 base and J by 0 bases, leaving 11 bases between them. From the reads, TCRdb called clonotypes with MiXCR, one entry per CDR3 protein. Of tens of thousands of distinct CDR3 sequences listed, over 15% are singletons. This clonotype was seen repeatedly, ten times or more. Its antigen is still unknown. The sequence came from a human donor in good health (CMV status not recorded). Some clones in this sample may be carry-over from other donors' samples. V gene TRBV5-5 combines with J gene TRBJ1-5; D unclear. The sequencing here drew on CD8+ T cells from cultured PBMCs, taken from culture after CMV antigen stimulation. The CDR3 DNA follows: TGTGCCAGCAGCTTGACACAGACTTATAGCAATCAGCCCCAGCATTTT. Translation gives CASSLTQTYSNQPQHF.